These T cell receptor beta chains were read from a single sample in a study of identical twins. TCRdb re-derived calls from the 5' RACE reads in MiXCR, one entry per CDR3 protein. Seen here are about 530,000 distinct CDR3 sequences, about a fifth observed once, and the top ten hold 0.48%. This sample also appeared in a second study, on yellow fever vaccine responses in identical twins.

Sequencing input: CD4+ T cells sorted from blood. These receptors originate from a woman in her late teens or twenties in good health. Both conserved end residues are part of each CDR3. The D gene is left open where the match is weak. Clone size, where shown, is once, few, many, or a class for clones that have expanded.

j_call: TRBJ1-2; v_call: TRBV20-1; d_call: .; clone_size: .; cdr3_aa: CSARVLGVVGGYTF; cdr3_nt: TGCAGTGCTAGAGTATTAGGGGTTGTCGGTGGCTACACCTTC
j_call: TRBJ2-3; v_call: TRBV7-7; d_call: .; clone_size: .; cdr3_aa: CASSVGLGGSTDTQYF; cdr3_nt: TGTGCCAGCAGTGTCGGCTTGGGGGGTAGCACAGATACGCAGTATTTT
j_call: TRBJ1-2; v_call: TRBV29-1; d_call: .; clone_size: .; cdr3_aa: CSAEHGFNYGYTF; cdr3_nt: TGCAGCGCTGAACACGGATTCAACTATGGCTACACCTTC
j_call: TRBJ2-2; v_call: TRBV5-1; d_call: .; clone_size: .; cdr3_aa: CASSVQGLVANTGELFF; cdr3_nt: TGCGCCAGCAGCGTTCAGGGCTTGGTCGCGAACACCGGGGAGCTGTTTTTT
j_call: TRBJ2-1; v_call: TRBV5-1; d_call: TRBD2; clone_size: .; cdr3_aa: CASSYRTSGSSYNEQFF; cdr3_nt: TGCGCCAGCAGCTACCGGACTAGCGGGAGCTCCTACAATGAGCAGTTCTTC
j_call: TRBJ1-1; v_call: TRBV6-1; d_call: .; clone_size: .; cdr3_aa: CASSRLQGTEAFF; cdr3_nt: TGTGCCAGCAGTCGCTTACAGGGCACTGAAGCTTTCTTT
j_call: TRBJ1-2; v_call: TRBV5-1; d_call: .; clone_size: many; cdr3_aa: CASSSHDYGYTF; cdr3_nt: TGCGCCAGCAGCTCCCACGACTATGGCTACACCTTC
j_call: TRBJ2-2; v_call: TRBV5-1; d_call: .; clone_size: many; cdr3_aa: CASSLTGDDTGELFF; cdr3_nt: TGCGCCAGCAGCCTCACGGGAGATGACACCGGGGAGCTGTTTTTT
j_call: TRBJ2-5; v_call: TRBV25-1; d_call: TRBD2; clone_size: .; cdr3_aa: CASFFGREGETQYF; cdr3_nt: TGTGCCAGTTTCTTTGGTAGGGAGGGGGAGACCCAGTACTTC
j_call: TRBJ2-5; v_call: TRBV6-5; d_call: .; clone_size: few; cdr3_aa: CASSYGHGDQETQYF; cdr3_nt: TGTGCCAGCAGTTACGGTCACGGGGACCAAGAGACCCAGTACTTC
j_call: TRBJ2-5; v_call: TRBV3-1; d_call: TRBD2; clone_size: few; cdr3_aa: CASSPSSGGETQYF; cdr3_nt: TGTGCCAGCAGCCCCTCTAGCGGGGGAGAGACCCAGTACTTC
j_call: TRBJ2-3; v_call: TRBV6-1; d_call: TRBD1; clone_size: .; cdr3_aa: CATGTGGPRRDTQYF; cdr3_nt: TGTGCCACCGGGACAGGGGGCCCTCGGAGAGATACGCAGTATTTT
j_call: TRBJ2-7; v_call: TRBV20-1; d_call: .; clone_size: .; cdr3_aa: CSARPAYPTADEQYF; cdr3_nt: TGCAGTGCTAGACCGGCGTACCCCACGGCGGACGAGCAGTACTTC
j_call: TRBJ2-1; v_call: TRBV5-1; d_call: .; clone_size: .; cdr3_aa: CASSLLGVYNSEQFF; cdr3_nt: TGCGCCAGCAGCTTGTTGGGGGTCTATAATAGTGAGCAGTTCTTC
j_call: TRBJ2-2; v_call: TRBV29-1; d_call: TRBD2; clone_size: few; cdr3_aa: CSVHLTSAGELFF; cdr3_nt: TGCAGCGTCCATTTAACTAGCGCCGGGGAGCTGTTTTTT
j_call: TRBJ1-3; v_call: TRBV7-9; d_call: .; clone_size: few; cdr3_aa: CASSTGPRDGNTIYF; cdr3_nt: TGTGCCAGCAGCACGGGACCCCGGGACGGAAACACCATATATTTT
j_call: TRBJ1-2; v_call: TRBV5-6; d_call: TRBD1; clone_size: .; cdr3_aa: CASSRQGNYGCTF; cdr3_nt: TGTGCCAGCAGCCGACAGGGCAACTATGGCTGCACCTTC